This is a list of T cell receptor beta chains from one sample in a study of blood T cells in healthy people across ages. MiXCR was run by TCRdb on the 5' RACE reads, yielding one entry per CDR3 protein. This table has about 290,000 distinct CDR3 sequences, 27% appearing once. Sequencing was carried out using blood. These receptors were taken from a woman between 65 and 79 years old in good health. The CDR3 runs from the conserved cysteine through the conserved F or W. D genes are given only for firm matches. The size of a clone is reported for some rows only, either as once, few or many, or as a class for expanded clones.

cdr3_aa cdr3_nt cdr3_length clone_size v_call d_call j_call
CASSIRSSTDTQYF TGTGCCAGTAGTATACGAAGTTCCACAGATACGCAGTATTTT 14 . TRBV19 . TRBJ2-3
CASSQGPRGTDTQYF TGTGCCAGCAGCCAAGGCCCCCGGGGCACAGATACGCAGTATTTT 15 many TRBV7-2 . TRBJ2-3
CSVDTWETDTQYF TGCAGCGTTGACACTTGGGAAACAGATACGCAGTATTTT 13 many TRBV29-1 . TRBJ2-3
CASRGTARGETQYF TGTGCCAGCAGGGGGACGGCCCGTGGGGAGACCCAGTACTTC 14 . TRBV2 . TRBJ2-5
CASSSGTPMWAGELFF TGTGCCAGCAGTTCCGGGACCCCTATGTGGGCCGGGGAGCTGTTTTTT 16 . TRBV7-9 . TRBJ2-2
CSASPRDSWYF TGCAGTGCTAGTCCCCGGGACTCGTGGTACTTC 11 few TRBV20-1 . TRBJ2-7
CASSLTGGYEQYF TGTGCCAGCAGCTTAACGGGTGGCTACGAGCAGTACTTC 13 few TRBV7-3 . TRBJ2-7
CASRETLRSPLHF TGTGCCAGCAGAGAGACCCTCCGCTCACCCCTCCACTTT 13 many TRBV14 . TRBJ1-6
CASSTGLAVYNEQFF TGTGCCAGCTCGACCGGACTAGCGGTCTACAATGAGCAGTTCTTC 15 . TRBV7-9 TRBD2 TRBJ2-1
CASGFYADASSPLHF TGCGCCAGCGGGTTTTATGCTGACGCCTCCTCACCCCTCCACTTT 15 . TRBV3-1 . TRBJ1-6
CASSLDIYNQPQHF TGTGCCAGCAGCTTAGATATCTACAATCAGCCCCAGCATTTT 14 . TRBV7-8 . TRBJ1-5
CASSEGTGGREYTF TGTGCCAGCAGTGAGGGGACAGGGGGCCGGGAATACACCTTC 14 few TRBV6-1 TRBD1 TRBJ1-2
CSGDPGLAGTYEQYF TGCAGTGGGGACCCGGGACTAGCGGGGACCTACGAGCAGTACTTC 15 . TRBV20-1 TRBD2 TRBJ2-7
CASSQSSGRGNEKLFF TGTGCCAGCAGCCAATCGTCCGGACGGGGGAATGAAAAACTGTTTTTT 16 . TRBV6-2/TRBV6-3 . TRBJ1-4
CATSRDFYGYTF TGTGCCACCAGCAGAGATTTTTATGGCTACACCTTC 12 . TRBV15 . TRBJ1-2
CASSQVPGHDSYEQYF TGTGCCAGCTCGCAAGTCCCGGGACACGACTCCTACGAGCAGTACTTC 16 few TRBV18 . TRBJ2-7
CSALDGRPAGYNEQFF TGCAGTGCTCTGGACGGACGACCAGCGGGGTACAATGAGCAGTTCTTC 16 . TRBV20-1 TRBD2 TRBJ2-1
CATSRDLGGRGAFF TGTGCCACCAGCAGAGATCTTGGGGGGCGGGGAGCTTTCTTT 14 . TRBV15 . TRBJ1-1
CASTGQGGQPQHF TGTGCCAGCACCGGACAGGGGGGTCAGCCCCAGCATTTT 13 . TRBV28 TRBD1 TRBJ1-5
CASSLEKGGPETQYF TGTGCCAGCAGCTTAGAGAAGGGAGGGCCAGAGACCCAGTACTTC 15 many TRBV7-9 TRBD2 TRBJ2-5
CASADRALYEQYF TGTGCCAGCGCTGACAGGGCCCTCTACGAGCAGTACTTC 13 few TRBV6-6 TRBD1 TRBJ2-7
CSARDPRWGRSYNSPLHF TGCAGTGCTAGAGATCCGCGATGGGGGAGATCCTATAATTCACCCCTCCACTTT 18 . TRBV20-1 . TRBJ1-6
CSARWGRDIQETQYF TGCAGTGCTAGATGGGGACGGGACATACAAGAGACCCAGTACTTC 15 . TRBV20-1 . TRBJ2-5
CSARYEAPYEQFF TGCAGTGCTAGATACGAAGCGCCATATGAGCAGTTCTTC 13 few TRBV20-1 . TRBJ2-1
CSALGPGLYGYTF TGCAGTGCTTTAGGTCCGGGCCTCTATGGCTACACCTTC 13 many TRBV20-1 . TRBJ1-2
CASRNTGGNQPQHF TGTGCCAGCCGAAATACAGGGGGCAATCAGCCCCAGCATTTT 14 few TRBV6-2/TRBV6-3 TRBD1 TRBJ1-5
CASSPIAGGHNEQFF TGTGCCAGCAGTCCAATAGCGGGAGGCCACAATGAGCAGTTCTTC 15 many TRBV6-6 TRBD2 TRBJ2-1
CASNRGGSALEAFF TGTGCCAGCAATCGAGGGGGGTCCGCACTAGAAGCTTTCTTT 14 few TRBV3-1 . TRBJ1-1